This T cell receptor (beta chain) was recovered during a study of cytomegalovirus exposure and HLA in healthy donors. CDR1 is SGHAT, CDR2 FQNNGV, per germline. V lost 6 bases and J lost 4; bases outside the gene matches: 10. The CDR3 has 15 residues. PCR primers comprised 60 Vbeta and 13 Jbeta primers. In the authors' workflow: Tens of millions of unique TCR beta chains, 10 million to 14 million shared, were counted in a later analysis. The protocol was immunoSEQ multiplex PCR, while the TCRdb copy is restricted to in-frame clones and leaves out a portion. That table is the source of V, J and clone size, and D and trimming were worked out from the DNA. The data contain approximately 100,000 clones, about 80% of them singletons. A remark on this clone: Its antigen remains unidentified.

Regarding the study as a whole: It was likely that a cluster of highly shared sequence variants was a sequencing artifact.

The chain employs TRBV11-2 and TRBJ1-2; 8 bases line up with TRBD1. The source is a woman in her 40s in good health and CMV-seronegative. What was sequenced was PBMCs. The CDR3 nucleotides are TGTGCCAGCAGTTCGCGGGACAGGCCGCCCTATGGCTACACCTTC. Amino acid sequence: CASSSRDRPPYGYTF. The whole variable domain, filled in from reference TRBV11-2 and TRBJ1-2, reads EAGVAQSPRYKIIEKRQSVAFWCNPISGHATLYWYQQILGQGPKLLIQFQNNGVVDDSQLPKDRFSAERLKGVDSTLKIQPAKLEDSAVYLCASSSRDRPPYGYTFGSGTRLTVV.